The clone carrying this T cell receptor (beta chain) was seen only a few times. No antigen is known for it. Losses at the gene ends were 6 bases for V and 10 bases for J; bases not matched to a gene: 2. The CDR3 is 12 residues long. The entry originates in a study of T cell responses to AZD1222 COVID-19 vaccine. Study as a whole: Second doses that came at about 4 or about 12 weeks were put together. Findings and limits, study-wide: Among spike-specific TCRs, nearly half reportedly target unmutated variant regions.

Profiling relied on immunoSEQ multiplex PCR, and the TCRdb table lists in-frame clones only, not all of them. Found here are around 120,000 clones, roughly 84% of them singletons; the top ten hold 1% to 1.5%. This receptor was identified in an adult in good health. The chain employs TRBV12-3 or TRBV12-4 and TRBJ2-1, with 11 bases that match TRBD2. The source material was peripheral blood, sampled on day 0 of AZD1222 vaccination. The CDR3 protein is CASSWTSGEQFF. Written as DNA, the CDR3 is TGTGCCAGCAGCTGGACTAGCGGGGAGCAGTTCTTC.